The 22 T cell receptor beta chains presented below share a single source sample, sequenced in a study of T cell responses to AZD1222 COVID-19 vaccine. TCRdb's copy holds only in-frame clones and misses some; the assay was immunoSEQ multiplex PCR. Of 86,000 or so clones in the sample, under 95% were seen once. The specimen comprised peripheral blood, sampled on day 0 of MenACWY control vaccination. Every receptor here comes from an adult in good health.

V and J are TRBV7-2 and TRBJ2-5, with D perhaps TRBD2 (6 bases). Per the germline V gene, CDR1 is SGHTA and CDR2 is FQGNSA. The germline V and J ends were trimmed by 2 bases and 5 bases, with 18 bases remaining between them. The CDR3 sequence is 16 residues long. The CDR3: CASSLIARDLGETQYF. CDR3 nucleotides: TGTGCCAGCAGCTTAATTGCCAGGGACTTAGGGGAGACCCAGTACTTC.

CDR3 region: CASSLGTASYGYTF. Here the CDR3 DNA reads TGTGCCAGCAGCTTGGGGACAGCTTCCTATGGCTACACCTTC. This sequence joins TRBV5-6 and TRBJ1-2; D is possibly TRBD1 (6 bases). The length of the CDR3 is 14 residues. The V gene lost 0 bases and the J gene lost 4 bases, with 10 bases spanning the gap. Germline CDR1 reads SGHDT; CDR2 reads YYEEEE.

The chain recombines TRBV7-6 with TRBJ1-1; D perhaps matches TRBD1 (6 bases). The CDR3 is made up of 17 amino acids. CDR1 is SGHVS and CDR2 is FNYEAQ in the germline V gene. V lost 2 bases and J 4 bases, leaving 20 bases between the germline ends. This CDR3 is CASSLFPPDSAFTEAFF. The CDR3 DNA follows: TGTGCCAGCAGCTTATTCCCCCCGGACAGCGCTTTCACTGAAGCTTTCTTT.

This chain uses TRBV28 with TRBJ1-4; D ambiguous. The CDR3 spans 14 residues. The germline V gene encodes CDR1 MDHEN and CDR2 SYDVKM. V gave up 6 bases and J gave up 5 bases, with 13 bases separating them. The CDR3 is CASRGAGRNEKLFF. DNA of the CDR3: TGTGCCAGCAGGGGTGCCGGGAGGAATGAAAAACTGTTTTTT.

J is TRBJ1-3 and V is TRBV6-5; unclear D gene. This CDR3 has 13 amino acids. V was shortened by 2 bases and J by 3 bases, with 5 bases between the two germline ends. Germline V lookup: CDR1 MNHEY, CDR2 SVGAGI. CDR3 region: CASSYRVGNTIYF. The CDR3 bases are TGTGCCAGCAGTTACAGGGTTGGAAACACCATATATTTT.

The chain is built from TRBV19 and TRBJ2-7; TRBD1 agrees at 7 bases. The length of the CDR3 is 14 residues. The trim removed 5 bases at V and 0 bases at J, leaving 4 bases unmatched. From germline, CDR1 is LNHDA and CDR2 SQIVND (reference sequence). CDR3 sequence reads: CASSSGQFSYEQYF. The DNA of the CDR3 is TGTGCCAGTAGTTCGGGACAGTTCTCCTACGAGCAGTACTTC. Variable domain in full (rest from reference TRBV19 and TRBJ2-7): DGGITQSPKYLFRKEGQNVTLSCEQNLNHDAMYWYRQDPGQGLRLIYYSQIVNDFQKGDIAEGYSVSREKKESFPLTVTSAQKNPTAFYLCASSSGQFSYEQYFGPGTRLTVT.

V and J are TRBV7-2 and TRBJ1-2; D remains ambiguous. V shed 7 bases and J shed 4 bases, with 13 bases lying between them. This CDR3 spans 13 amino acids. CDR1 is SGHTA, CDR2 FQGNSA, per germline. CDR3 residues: CASTAPGVYGYTF. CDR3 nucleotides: TGTGCCAGCACCGCCCCTGGTGTCTATGGCTACACCTTC.

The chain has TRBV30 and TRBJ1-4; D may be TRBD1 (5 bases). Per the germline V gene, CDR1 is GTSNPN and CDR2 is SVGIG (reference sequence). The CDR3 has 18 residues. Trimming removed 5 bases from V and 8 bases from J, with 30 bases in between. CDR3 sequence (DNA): TGTGCCTGGTCGACTCCCCGCGGGGGTACCTCGATTGAGGAAAAACTGTTTTTT. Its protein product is CAWSTPRGGTSIEEKLFF.

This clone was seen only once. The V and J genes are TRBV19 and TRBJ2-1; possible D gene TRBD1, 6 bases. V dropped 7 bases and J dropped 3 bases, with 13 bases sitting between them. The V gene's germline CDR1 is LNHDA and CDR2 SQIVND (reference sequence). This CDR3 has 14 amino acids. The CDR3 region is CASTSDSYYNEQFF. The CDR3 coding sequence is TGTGCCAGTACCTCGGACAGTTACTACAATGAGCAGTTCTTC.

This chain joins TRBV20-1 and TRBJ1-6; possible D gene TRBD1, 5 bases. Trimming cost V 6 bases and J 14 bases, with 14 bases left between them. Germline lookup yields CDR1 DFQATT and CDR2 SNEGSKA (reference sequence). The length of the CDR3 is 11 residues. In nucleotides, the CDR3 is TGCAGTGCGGCCGGGACGTATTCCCTCCACTTT. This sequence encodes CSAAGTYSLHF.

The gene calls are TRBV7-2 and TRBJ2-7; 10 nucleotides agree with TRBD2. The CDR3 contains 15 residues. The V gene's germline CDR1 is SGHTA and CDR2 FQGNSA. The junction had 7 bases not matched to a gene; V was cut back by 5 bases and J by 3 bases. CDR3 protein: CASSPRLAGNYEQYF. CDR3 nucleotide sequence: TGTGCCAGCAGCCCGAGACTAGCGGGTAACTACGAGCAGTACTTC.

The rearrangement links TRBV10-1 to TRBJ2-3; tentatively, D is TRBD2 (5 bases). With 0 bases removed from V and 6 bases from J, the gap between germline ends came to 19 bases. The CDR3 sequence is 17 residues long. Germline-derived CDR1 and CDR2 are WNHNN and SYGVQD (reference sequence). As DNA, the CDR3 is TGCGCCAGCAGTGAGTCGTCCGTACCCGGATTAGCGGATACGCAGTATTTT. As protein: CASSESSVPGLADTQYF.

CDR3 DNA: TGTGCCAGCGGCGAACCCTCGGTTTCTGGAAACACCATATATTTT. As protein: CASGEPSVSGNTIYF. The chain recombines TRBV6-5 with TRBJ1-3; D unresolved. The CDR3 covers 15 residues. V lost 8 bases to trimming and J lost 1 base, with 15 bases between them. The germline gives CDR1 MNHEY, CDR2 SVGAGI.

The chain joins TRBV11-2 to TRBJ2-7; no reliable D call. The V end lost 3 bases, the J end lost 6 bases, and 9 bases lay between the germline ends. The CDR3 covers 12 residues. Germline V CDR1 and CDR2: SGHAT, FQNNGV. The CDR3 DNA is TGTGCCAGCAGCTTGGGTCGGGCCGAGCAGTACTTC. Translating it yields CASSLGRAEQYF.

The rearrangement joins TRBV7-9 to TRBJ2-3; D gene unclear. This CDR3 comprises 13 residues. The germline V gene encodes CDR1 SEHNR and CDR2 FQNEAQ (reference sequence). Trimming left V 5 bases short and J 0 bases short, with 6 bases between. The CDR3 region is CASSPASTDTQYF. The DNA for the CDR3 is TGTGCCAGCAGCCCCGCGAGCACAGATACGCAGTATTTT.

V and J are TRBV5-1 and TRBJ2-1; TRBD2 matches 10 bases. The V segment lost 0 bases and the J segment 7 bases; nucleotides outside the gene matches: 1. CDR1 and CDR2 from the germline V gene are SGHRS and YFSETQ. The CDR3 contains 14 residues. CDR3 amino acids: CASSLVLAGNEQFF. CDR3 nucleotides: TGCGCCAGCAGCTTGGTACTAGCGGGGAATGAGCAGTTCTTC.

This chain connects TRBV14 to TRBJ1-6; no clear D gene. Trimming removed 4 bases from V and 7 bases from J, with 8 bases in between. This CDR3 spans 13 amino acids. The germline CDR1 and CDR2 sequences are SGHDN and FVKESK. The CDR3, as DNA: TGTGCCAGCAGCCTCCGTACCAATTCACCCCTCCACTTT. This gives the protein CASSLRTNSPLHF.

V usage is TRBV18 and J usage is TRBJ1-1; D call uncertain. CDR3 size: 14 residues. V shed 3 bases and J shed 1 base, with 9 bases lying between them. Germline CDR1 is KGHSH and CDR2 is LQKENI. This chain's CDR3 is CASSPLAANTEAFF. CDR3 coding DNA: TGTGCCAGCTCACCCCTCGCAGCGAACACTGAAGCTTTCTTT.

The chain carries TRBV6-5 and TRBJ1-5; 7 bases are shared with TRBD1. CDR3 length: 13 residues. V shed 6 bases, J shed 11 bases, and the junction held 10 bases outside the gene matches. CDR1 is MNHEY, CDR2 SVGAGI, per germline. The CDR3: CASRDLTGVAQHF. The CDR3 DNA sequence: TGTGCCAGCAGGGACTTAACAGGGGTGGCCCAGCATTTT.

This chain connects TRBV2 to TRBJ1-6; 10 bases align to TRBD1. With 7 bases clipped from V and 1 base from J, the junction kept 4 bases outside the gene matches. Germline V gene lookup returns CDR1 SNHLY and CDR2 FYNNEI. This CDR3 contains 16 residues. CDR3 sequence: CASIRDRGSYNSPLHF. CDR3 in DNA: TGTGCCAGCATTAGGGACAGGGGTTCCTATAATTCACCCCTCCACTTT.

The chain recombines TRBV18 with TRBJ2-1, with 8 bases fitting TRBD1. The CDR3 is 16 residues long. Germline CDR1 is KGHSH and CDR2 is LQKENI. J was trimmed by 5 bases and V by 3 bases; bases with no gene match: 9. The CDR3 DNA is TGTGCCAGCTCACCTAACCCGCAGGGGGCGAACAATGAGCAGTTCTTC. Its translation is CASSPNPQGANNEQFF. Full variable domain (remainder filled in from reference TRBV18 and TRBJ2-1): NAGVMQNPRHLVRRRGQEARLRCSPMKGHSHVYWYRQLPEEGLKFMVYLQKENIIDESGMPKERFSAEFPKEGPSILRIQQVVRGDSAAYFCASSPNPQGANNEQFFGPGTRLTVL.

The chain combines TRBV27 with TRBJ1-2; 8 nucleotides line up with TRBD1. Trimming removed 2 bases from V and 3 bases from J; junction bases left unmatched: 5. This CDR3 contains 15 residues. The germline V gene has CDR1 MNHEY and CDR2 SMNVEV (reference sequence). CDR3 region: CASSLRQGSDYGYTF. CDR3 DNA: TGTGCCAGCAGTTTACGACAGGGGTCCGACTATGGCTACACCTTC.